One T cell receptor (beta chain) is described in this entry. This CDR3 comprises 12 residues. From germline, CDR1 is ENHRY and CDR2 SYGVKD. V shed 10 bases and J shed 5 bases, with 12 bases lying between them. Treatment of the sample: treatment-naive control, cytoreductive nephrectomy. This entry is derived from a study of radiation and T cells in renal cell carcinoma. Assay: immunoSEQ multiplex PCR; the TCRdb copy retains only in-frame clones and omits some. The table has over 12,000 clones, approximately 65% seen once. The sequence derives from a man aged 55 to 70 with renal cell carcinoma. V is TRBV10-3 and J is TRBJ2-1, with a possible D match to TRBD2 (5 bases). Sequenced here: tumor tissue, sampled from a patient whose treatment was nephrectomy without radiotherapy. CDR3 nucleotides: TGTGCCAACGGACGGGAAGACAATGAGCAGTTCTTC. This encodes CANGREDNEQFF.